This T cell receptor beta chain was identified in a study of cytomegalovirus exposure and HLA in healthy donors. Overall study findings and caveats: Reports showed the classifier diagnosing cytomegalovirus status with high specificity and sensitivity.

With respect to this clone: Its antigen is still unknown.

Clones were sequenced by immunoSEQ multiplex PCR, and TCRdb holds only the in-frame ones, with some missing. Seen here are some 140,000 clones, 86% observed once, and the top ten hold less than 3%. CDR3 length: 13 amino acids. CDR1 LNHNV and CDR2 YYDKDF come from the germline V gene (reference sequence). V gave up 5 bases and J gave up 8 bases; unmatched junction bases: 6. Input material: PBMCs. The rearrangement joins TRBV15 to TRBJ1-1, with 9 bases fitting TRBD1. This receptor was obtained from a man younger than 35 in good health and CMV-seronegative. In DNA, the CDR3 is TGTGCCACCAGCGCCCGACAGGGGGGGGAAGCTTTCTTT. Protein sequence: CATSARQGGEAFF.